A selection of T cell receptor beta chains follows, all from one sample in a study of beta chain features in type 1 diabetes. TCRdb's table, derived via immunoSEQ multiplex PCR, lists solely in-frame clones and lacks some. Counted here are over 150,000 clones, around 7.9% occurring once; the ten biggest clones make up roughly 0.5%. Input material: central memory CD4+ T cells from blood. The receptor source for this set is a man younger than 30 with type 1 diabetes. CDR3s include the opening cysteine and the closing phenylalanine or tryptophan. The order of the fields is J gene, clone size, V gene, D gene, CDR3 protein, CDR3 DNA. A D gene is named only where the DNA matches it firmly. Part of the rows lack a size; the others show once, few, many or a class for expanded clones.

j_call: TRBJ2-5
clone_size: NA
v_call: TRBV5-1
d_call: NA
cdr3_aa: CASSTGHLGETQYF
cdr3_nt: TGCGCCAGCAGCACGGGACACCTCGGGGAGACCCAGTACTTC

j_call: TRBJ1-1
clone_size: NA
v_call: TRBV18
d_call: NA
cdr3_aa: CASSPEQNTEAFF
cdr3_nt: TGTGCCAGCTCACCGGAGCAGAACACTGAAGCTTTCTTT

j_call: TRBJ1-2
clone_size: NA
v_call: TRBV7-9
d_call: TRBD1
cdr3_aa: CASSARQGTVSGGYTF
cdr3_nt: TGTGCCAGCAGCGCCAGACAGGGAACGGTATCCGGCGGCTACACCTTC

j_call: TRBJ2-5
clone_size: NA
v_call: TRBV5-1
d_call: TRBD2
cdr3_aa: CASSLGLAGQETQYF
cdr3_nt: TGCGCCAGCAGCTTGGGACTAGCGGGGCAAGAGACCCAGTACTTC

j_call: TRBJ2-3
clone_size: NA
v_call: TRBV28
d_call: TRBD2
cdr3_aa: CASSSPTSGRGIDTQYF
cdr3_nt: TGTGCCAGCAGTTCCCCGACTAGCGGAAGGGGAATAGATACGCAGTATTTT

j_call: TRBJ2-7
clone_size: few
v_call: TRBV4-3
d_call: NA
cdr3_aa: CASSQFNVGRGAYEQYF
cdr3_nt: TGCGCCAGCAGCCAATTTAACGTGGGGCGGGGTGCCTACGAGCAGTACTTC

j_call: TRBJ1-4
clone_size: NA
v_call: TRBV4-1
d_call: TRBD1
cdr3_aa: CASSRQTGWDEKLFF
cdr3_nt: TGCGCCAGCAGCCGCCAGACAGGGTGGGATGAAAAACTGTTTTTT

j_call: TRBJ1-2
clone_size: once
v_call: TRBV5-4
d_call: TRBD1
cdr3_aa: CASSLMTGPTNYGYTF
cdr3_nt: TGTGCCAGCAGCTTAATGACAGGGCCTACTAACTATGGCTACACCTTC

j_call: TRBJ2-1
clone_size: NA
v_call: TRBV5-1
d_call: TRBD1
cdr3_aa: CASSRQQGEIGFF
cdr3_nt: TGCGCCAGCAGCCGCCAACAGGGGGAAATAGGGTTCTTC

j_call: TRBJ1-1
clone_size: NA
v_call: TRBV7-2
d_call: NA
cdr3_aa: CASSPLLNTEAFF
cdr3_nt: TGTGCCAGCAGCCCGCTACTGAACACTGAAGCTTTCTTT

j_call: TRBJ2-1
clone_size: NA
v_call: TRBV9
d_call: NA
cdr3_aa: CASSVGRQKQFF
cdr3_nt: TGTGCCAGCAGCGTAGGGAGGCAAAAGCAGTTCTTC

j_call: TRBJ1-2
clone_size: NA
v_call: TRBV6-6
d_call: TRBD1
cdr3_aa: CASQPGQGIVDGYTF
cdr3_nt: TGTGCCAGCCAACCGGGACAGGGAATAGTGGATGGCTACACCTTC

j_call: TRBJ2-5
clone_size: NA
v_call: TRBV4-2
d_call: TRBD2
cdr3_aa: CASSRATSGRGETQYF
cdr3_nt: TGTGCCAGCAGCCGAGCCACTAGCGGGAGGGGTGAGACCCAGTACTTC

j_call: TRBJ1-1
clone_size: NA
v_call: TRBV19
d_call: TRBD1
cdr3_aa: CASSIGTPGGLSARAFF
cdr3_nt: TGTGCCAGTAGTATAGGGACCCCAGGGGGTCTCTCTGCCAGAGCTTTCTTT

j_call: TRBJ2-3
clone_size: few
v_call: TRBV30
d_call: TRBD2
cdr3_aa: CARRGGSVTDTQYF
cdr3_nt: TGTGCCCGGCGGGGGGGGAGTGTAACAGATACGCAGTATTTT

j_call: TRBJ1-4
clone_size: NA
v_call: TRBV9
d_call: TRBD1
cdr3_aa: CASSGQGADGKLFF
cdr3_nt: TGTGCCAGCAGCGGACAGGGGGCGGATGGAAAACTGTTTTTT